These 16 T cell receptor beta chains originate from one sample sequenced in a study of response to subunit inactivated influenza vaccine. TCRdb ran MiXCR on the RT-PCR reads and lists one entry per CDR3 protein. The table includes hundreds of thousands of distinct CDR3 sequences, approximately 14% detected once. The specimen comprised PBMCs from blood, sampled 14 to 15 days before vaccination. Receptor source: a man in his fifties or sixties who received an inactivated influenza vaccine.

The CDR3 region is CASSQTGKQYF. In DNA form, the CDR3 reads TGTGCCAGCAGCCAAACGGGGAAGCAGTACTTC. The J gene is TRBJ2-7, the V gene TRBV14; D may be TRBD2 (5 bases). CDR1 is SGHDN and CDR2 is FVKESK in the germline V gene. The CDR3 spans 11 residues. Trimming removed 2 bases from V and 8 bases from J, with 7 bases in between.

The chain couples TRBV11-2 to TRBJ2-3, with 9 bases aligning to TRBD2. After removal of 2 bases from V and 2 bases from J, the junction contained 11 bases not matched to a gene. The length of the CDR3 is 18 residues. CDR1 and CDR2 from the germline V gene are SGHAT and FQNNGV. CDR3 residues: CASSLLGGRAVYTDTQYF. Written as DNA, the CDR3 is TGTGCCAGCAGCTTACTCGGCGGGAGGGCCGTCTACACAGATACGCAGTATTTT.

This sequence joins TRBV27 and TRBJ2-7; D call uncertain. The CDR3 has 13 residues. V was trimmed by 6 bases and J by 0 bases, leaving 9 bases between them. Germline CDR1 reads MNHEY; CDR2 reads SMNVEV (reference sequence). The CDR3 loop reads CASRVQPSYEQYF. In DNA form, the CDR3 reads TGTGCCAGCAGAGTACAGCCCTCCTACGAGCAGTACTTC.

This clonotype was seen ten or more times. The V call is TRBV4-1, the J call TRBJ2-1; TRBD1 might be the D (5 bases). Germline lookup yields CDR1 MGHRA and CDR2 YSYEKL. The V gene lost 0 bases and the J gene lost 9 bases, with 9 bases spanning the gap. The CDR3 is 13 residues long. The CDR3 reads CASSQDPGAEQFF. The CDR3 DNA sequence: TGCGCCAGCAGCCAAGATCCTGGGGCTGAGCAGTTCTTC.

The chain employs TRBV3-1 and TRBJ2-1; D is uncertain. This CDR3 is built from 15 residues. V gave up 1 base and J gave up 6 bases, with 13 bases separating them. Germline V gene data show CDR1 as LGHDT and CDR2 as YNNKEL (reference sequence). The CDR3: CASSQVVLPSNEQFF. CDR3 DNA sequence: TGTGCCAGCAGCCAAGTGGTCTTACCGTCCAATGAGCAGTTCTTC.

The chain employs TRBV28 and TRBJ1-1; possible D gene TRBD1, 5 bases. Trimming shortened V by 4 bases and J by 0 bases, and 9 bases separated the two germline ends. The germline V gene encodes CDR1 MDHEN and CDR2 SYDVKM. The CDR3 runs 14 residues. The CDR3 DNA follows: TGTGCCAGCAGTTCCTCGGGACTGAACACTGAAGCTTTCTTT. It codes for CASSSSGLNTEAFF.

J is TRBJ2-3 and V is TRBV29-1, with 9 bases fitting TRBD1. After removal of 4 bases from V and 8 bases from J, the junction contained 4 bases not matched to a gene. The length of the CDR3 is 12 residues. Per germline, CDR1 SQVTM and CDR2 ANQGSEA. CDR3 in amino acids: CSVGDRASTQYF. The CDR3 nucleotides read TGCAGCGTTGGGGACAGGGCGAGTACGCAGTATTTT.

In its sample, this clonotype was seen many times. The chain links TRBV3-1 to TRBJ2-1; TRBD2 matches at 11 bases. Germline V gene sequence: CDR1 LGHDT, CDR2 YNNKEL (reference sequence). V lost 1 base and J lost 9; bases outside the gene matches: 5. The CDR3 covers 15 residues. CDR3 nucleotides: TGTGCCAGCAGCCAAGGGCTAGCGGGAGGAGGTGAGCAGTTCTTC. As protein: CASSQGLAGGGEQFF.

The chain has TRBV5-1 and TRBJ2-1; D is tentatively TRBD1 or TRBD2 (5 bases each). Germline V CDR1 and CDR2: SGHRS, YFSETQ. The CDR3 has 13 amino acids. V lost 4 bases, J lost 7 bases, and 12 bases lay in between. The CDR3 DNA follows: TGCGCCAGCAGCCGGGACGTTACAAATGAGCAGTTCTTC. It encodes CASSRDVTNEQFF.

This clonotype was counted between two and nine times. The CDR3 DNA is TGCAGTGCTAGACGGGGTCCGGATACGCAGTATTTT. Protein: CSARRGPDTQYF. The chain links TRBV20-1 to TRBJ2-3; D might be TRBD2 (5 bases). The CDR3 is made up of 12 amino acids. Trimming took 2 bases from V and 6 from J, leaving 9 bases between them. Germline CDR1 and CDR2: DFQATT and SNEGSKA (reference sequence).

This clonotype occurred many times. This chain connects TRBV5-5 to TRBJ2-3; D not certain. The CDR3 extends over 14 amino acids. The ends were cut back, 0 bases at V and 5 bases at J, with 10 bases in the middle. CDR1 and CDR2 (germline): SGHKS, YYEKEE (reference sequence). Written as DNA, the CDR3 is TGTGCCAGCAGCTTGGCCGTGCGTAAAGATACGCAGTATTTT. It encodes CASSLAVRKDTQYF.

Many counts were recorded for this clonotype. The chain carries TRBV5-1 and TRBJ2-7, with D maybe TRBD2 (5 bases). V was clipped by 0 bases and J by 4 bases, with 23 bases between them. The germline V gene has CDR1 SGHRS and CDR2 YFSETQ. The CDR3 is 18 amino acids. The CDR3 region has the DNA TGCGCCAGCAGCTTGGAGGAAGCGGCTGCGTCTCCTGGGTACGAGCAGTACTTC. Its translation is CASSLEEAAASPGYEQYF.

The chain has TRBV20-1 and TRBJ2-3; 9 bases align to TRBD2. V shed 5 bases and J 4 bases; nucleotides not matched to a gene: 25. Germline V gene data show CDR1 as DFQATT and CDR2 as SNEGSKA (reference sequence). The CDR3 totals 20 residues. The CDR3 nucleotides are TGCAGTGCTCGATTCGATAGGGGGTTAGCGGGAGCCCCAGGCTCAGATACGCAGTATTTT. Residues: CSARFDRGLAGAPGSDTQYF.

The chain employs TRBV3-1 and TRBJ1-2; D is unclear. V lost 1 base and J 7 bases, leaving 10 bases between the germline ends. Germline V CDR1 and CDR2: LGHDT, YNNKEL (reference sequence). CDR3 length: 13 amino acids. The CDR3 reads CASSQVSSSGYTF. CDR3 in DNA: TGTGCCAGCAGCCAAGTTTCCTCGAGTGGCTACACCTTC.

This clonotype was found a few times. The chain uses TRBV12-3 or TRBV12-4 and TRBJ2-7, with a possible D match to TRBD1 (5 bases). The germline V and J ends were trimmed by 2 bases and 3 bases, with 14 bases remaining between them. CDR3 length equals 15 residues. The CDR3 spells CASSLMPTEIYEQYF. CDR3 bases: TGTGCCAGCAGTTTAATGCCGACAGAGATCTACGAGCAGTACTTC.

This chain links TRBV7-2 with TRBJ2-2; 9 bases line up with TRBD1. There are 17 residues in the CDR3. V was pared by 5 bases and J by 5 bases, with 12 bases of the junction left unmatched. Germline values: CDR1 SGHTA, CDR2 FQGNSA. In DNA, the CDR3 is TGTGCCAGCAGCCGTACAGGGGGCGCCCTGGGAACCGGGGAGCTGTTTTTT. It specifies CASSRTGGALGTGELFF.